This passage covers 19 T cell receptor beta chains from one sample sequenced in a study of blood T cell repertoires in COVID-19. Produced via immunoSEQ multiplex PCR; TCRdb's table is partial and in-frame only. The table shows approximately 200,000 clones, with 75% to 90% occurring only once. The sample was peripheral blood. The receptors here all came from a man aged 65 to 85 with active or convalescent COVID-19.

V is TRBV18 and J is TRBJ2-3, with D unclear. This CDR3 spans 13 amino acids. Germline CDR1 KGHSH, CDR2 LQKENI. V lost 8 bases and J 6 bases, leaving 15 bases between the germline ends. The CDR3 sequence is CASTRLVGDTQYF. In nucleotides, the CDR3 is TGTGCCAGCACGCGGCTAGTTGGCGATACGCAGTATTTT.

V and J are TRBV19 and TRBJ2-3; perhaps TRBD2 as D (5 bases). V was clipped by 8 bases and J by 2 bases, with 17 bases between them. CDR1 is LNHDA, CDR2 SQIVND, per germline (reference sequence). CDR3 length equals 15 residues. The CDR3 region is CASRSPGLPTDTQYF. The DNA for the CDR3 is TGTGCCAGTCGATCCCCGGGATTACCCACAGATACGCAGTATTTT.

The rearrangement uses TRBV29-1 and TRBJ1-6; 8 bases match TRBD1. This CDR3 has 17 residues. CDR1 SQVTM and CDR2 ANQGSEA come from the germline V gene. The V gene end was trimmed by 7 bases and the J gene end by 5 bases; junction bases not matched to a gene: 16. CDR3 DNA sequence: TGCAGCGACCACCCCCCAAGCCGGGACAGGAATAATTCACCCCTCCACTTT. Protein product: CSDHPPSRDRNNSPLHF.

V is TRBV21-1 and J is TRBJ2-1; TRBD2, as called in the table, went unchecked against the DNA. TRBV21-1 is described as a pseudogene. This CDR3 comprises 16 residues. DNA for the CDR3: TGTGCCAGCAGCAATCGAGCGGGAGCGAATTACAATGAGCAGTTCTTC. Residues: CASSNRAGANYNEQFF.

The chain couples TRBV6-5 to TRBJ2-5, with 9 bases identical to TRBD2. This CDR3 spans 16 amino acids. Germline V lookup: CDR1 MNHEY, CDR2 SVGAGI. V lost 1 base, J lost 1 base, and 4 bases stayed unmatched. For the CDR3, the DNA is TGTGCCAGCAGTTACTTTGGCGGGGGGGCCCAAGAGACCCAGTACTTC. It specifies CASSYFGGGAQETQYF.

The V gene is TRBV5-4, the J gene TRBJ1-1; TRBD1 agrees at 9 bases. Germline CDR1 and CDR2: SGHNT and YYREEE (reference sequence). The junction had 13 bases not matched to a gene; V was cut back by 3 bases and J by 4 bases. The CDR3 is 17 residues long. The CDR3 is CASSYPPGQGPSTEAFF. The CDR3 DNA is TGTGCCAGCAGCTACCCCCCCGGACAGGGGCCCTCCACTGAAGCTTTCTTT.

This clone was seen a handful of times. The chain recombines TRBV2 with TRBJ1-2, with D perhaps TRBD1 (5 bases). The CDR3 length is 12 residues. The V gene's germline CDR1 is SNHLY and CDR2 FYNNEI. V was clipped by 3 bases and J by 7 bases, with 9 bases between them. The CDR3, as DNA: TGTGCCAGCAGTGACAGGGCTCGTGGCTACACCTTC. The encoded protein is CASSDRARGYTF.

This CDR3 is CASSVAPTSGRAEQYF. In DNA, the CDR3 is TGTGCCAGCAGCGTAGCCCCGACTAGCGGACGAGCCGAGCAGTACTTC. The V and J genes are TRBV9 and TRBJ2-7; 9 bases match TRBD2. The V gene end was trimmed by 0 bases and the J gene end by 6 bases; junction bases not matched to a gene: 10. There are 16 residues in the CDR3. CDR1 and CDR2 from the germline V gene are SGDLS and YYNGEE.

This clone has a single count. V usage is TRBV28 and J usage is TRBJ2-7; 8 nucleotides align to TRBD1. CDR3 length: 15 amino acids. The germline CDR1 and CDR2 sequences are MDHEN and SYDVKM. V shed 4 bases and J 5 bases; nucleotides not matched to a gene: 10. For the CDR3, the DNA is TGTGCCAGCAGTTCGGTGGACAGGGATAATCACGAGCAGTACTTC. This gives the protein CASSSVDRDNHEQYF.

V usage is TRBV5-1 and J usage is TRBJ2-1, with D possibly matching TRBD1 (6 bases). Trimming took off 4 bases at V and 5 bases at J, with 10 bases between the two ends. The CDR3 has 13 residues. In germline, CDR1 is SGHRS, CDR2 YFSETQ. The CDR3: CASSPGTHNEQFF. The DNA of the CDR3 is TGCGCCAGCAGCCCAGGGACACACAATGAGCAGTTCTTC.

The rearrangement links TRBV2 to TRBJ2-2; TRBD2 aligns across 12 bases. J gave up 5 bases and V 6 bases, and 10 bases lay outside the gene matches. The CDR3 is 17 residues long. Germline V lookup: CDR1 SNHLY, CDR2 FYNNEI. This CDR3 is CASRIGLAGFGTGELFF. DNA for the CDR3: TGTGCCAGCAGAATCGGACTAGCGGGATTTGGAACCGGGGAGCTGTTTTTT.

This chain uses TRBV6-5 with TRBJ1-1, with 8 nucleotides matching TRBD1. CDR1 MNHEY and CDR2 SVGAGI come from the germline V gene. Germline trimming cut 10 bases from V and 7 bases from J; bases unmatched to any gene: 5. The CDR3 runs 11 residues. The CDR3 reads CATRTGFEAFF. CDR3 coding DNA: TGTGCCACCCGGACAGGGTTTGAAGCTTTCTTT.

This clone was observed once. Mismatch with germline at one junction end may stem from a read error. The chain couples TRBV7-2 to TRBJ1-6; D is uncertain. Germline V CDR1 and CDR2: SGHTA, FQGNSA. This CDR3 has 15 amino acids. The CDR3 loop reads CASSLPTPGLSPLHF. The CDR3, as DNA: TGTGCCAGCAGCTTACCTACACCTGGGCTCTCACCCCTCCATTTT.

V usage is TRBV11-2 and J usage is TRBJ2-5; 12 bases match TRBD2. Germline loops: CDR1 SGHAT, CDR2 FQNNGV. Trimming at V came to 5 bases and at J to 5 bases, leaving 6 bases not matched to a gene. This CDR3 has 15 amino acids. CDR3: CASSALAGGKETQYF. CDR3 coding DNA: TGTGCCAGCAGCGCCCTAGCGGGGGGGAAGGAGACCCAGTACTTC. The full variable domain, with the rest looked up from reference TRBV11-2 and TRBJ2-5, is EAGVAQSPRYKIIEKRQSVAFWCNPISGHATLYWYQQILGQGPKLLIQFQNNGVVDDSQLPKDRFSAERLKGVDSTLKIQPAKLEDSAVYLCASSALAGGKETQYFGPGTRLLVL.

CDR3 in DNA: TGTGCCAGCAGGAGTGGTACCGAGCAGTACTTC. Translation gives CASRSGTEQYF. This chain links TRBV6-5 with TRBJ2-7; D uncertain. Germline lookup yields CDR1 MNHEY and CDR2 SVGAGI. V was pared by 6 bases and J by 6 bases, with 9 bases between. The length of the CDR3 is 11 residues.

In this sample, this clone turned up a few times. This sequence joins TRBV24-1 and TRBJ1-1; D remains unclear. CDR3 length equals 13 residues. Trimming shortened V by 5 bases and J by 3 bases, and 9 bases separated the two germline ends. CDR1 is KGHDR and CDR2 is SFDVKD in the germline V gene. CDR3 sequence: CATSGREDTEAFF. The CDR3 coding sequence is TGTGCCACCAGTGGTAGGGAGGACACTGAAGCTTTCTTT.

This clone has just a few counts. The chain combines TRBV27 with TRBJ1-3; no definite D call. The CDR3 loop spans 14 amino acids. Germline V lookup: CDR1 MNHEY, CDR2 SMNVEV (reference sequence). V gave up 5 bases and J gave up 0 bases, with 8 bases separating them. The CDR3 loop reads CASSVTNSGNTIYF. The CDR3 DNA reads as TGTGCCAGCAGTGTCACAAACTCTGGAAACACCATATATTTT.

This chain joins TRBV7-2 and TRBJ2-7; D gene unclear. The V gene's germline CDR1 is SGHTA and CDR2 FQGNSA. With 1 base removed from V and 2 bases from J, the gap between germline ends came to 9 bases. This CDR3 region has 14 residues. CDR3 DNA sequence: TGTGCCAGCAGCTTAGGTAGTACCGCCTACGAGCAGTACTTC. This sequence encodes CASSLGSTAYEQYF. Full variable domain (rest looked up from reference TRBV7-2 and TRBJ2-7): GAGVSQSPSNKVTEKGKDVELRCDPISGHTALYWYRQSLGQGLEFLIYFQGNSAPDKSGLPSDRFSAERTGGSVSTLTIQRTQQEDSAVYLCASSLGSTAYEQYFGPGTRLTVT.

A single count supports this clone. The gene calls are TRBV5-4 and TRBJ2-5; a possible D gene is TRBD2 (7 bases). CDR1 and CDR2 (germline): SGHNT, YYREEE (reference sequence). The CDR3 is made up of 13 amino acids. V dropped 4 bases and J dropped 5 bases, with 12 bases sitting between them. Here the CDR3 DNA reads TGTGCCAGCAGCCAACAGGGAGGGGAGACCCAGTACTTC. Amino acid sequence: CASSQQGGETQYF.